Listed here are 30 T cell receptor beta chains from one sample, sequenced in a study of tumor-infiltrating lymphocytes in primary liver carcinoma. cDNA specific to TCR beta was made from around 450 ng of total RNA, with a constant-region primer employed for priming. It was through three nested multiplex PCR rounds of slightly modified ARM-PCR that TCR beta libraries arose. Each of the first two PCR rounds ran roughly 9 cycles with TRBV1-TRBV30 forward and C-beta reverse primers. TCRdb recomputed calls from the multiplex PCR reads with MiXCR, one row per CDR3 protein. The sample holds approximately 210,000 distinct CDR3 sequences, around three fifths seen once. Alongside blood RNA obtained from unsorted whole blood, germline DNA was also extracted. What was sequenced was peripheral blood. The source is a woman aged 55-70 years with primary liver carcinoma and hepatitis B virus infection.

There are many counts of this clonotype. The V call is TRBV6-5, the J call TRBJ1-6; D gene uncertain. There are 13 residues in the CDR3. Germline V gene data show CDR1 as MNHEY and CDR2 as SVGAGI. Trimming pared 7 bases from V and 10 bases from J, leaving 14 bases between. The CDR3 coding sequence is TGTGCCAGCAAAAGGCGGGAGACATCACCCCTCCACTTT. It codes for CASKRRETSPLHF.

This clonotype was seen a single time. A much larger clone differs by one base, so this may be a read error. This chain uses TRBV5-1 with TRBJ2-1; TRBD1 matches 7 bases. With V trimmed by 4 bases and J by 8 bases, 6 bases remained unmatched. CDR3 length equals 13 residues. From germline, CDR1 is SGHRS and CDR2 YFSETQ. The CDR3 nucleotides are TGCGCCAGCAGCCTACAGGGGCTGGATGAGCAGTTCTTC. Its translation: CASSLQGLDEQFF.

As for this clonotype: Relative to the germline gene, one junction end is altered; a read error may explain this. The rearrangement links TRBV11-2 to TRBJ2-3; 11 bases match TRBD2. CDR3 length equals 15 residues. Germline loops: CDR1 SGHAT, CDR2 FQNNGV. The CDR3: CASSSRLAGPDTQYF. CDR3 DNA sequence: TGTGCCAGCAGCTCAAGACTAGCGGGACCAGATACGCAATATTTT.

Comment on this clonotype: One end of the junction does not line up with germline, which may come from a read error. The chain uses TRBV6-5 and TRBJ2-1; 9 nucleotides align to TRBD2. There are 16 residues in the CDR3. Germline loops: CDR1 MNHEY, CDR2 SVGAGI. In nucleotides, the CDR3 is TGTGCCGGCAGTCCATTGCGGGAGGGCCTTTTTAACGAGCAGTTCTTC. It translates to CAGSPLREGLFNEQFF.

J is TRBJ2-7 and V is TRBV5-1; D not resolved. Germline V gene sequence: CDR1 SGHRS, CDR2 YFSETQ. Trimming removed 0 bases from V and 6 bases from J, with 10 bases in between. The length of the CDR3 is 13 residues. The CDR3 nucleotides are TGCGCCAGCAGCTTGGAGTGGTATTCCGAGCAGTACTTC. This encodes CASSLEWYSEQYF. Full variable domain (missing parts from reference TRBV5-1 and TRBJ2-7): KAGVTQTPRYLIKTRGQQVTLSCSPISGHRSVSWYQQTPGQGLQFLFEYFSETQRNKGNFPGRFSGRQFSNSRSEMNVSTLELGDSALYLCASSLEWYSEQYFGPGTRLTVT.

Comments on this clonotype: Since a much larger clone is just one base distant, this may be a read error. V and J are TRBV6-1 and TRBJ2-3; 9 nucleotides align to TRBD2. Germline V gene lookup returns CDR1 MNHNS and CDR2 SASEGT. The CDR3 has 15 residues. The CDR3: CASRSSGKGTETQYF. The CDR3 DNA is TGTGCCAGCCGGTCTAGCGGGAAGGGCACAGAAACGCAGTATTTT.

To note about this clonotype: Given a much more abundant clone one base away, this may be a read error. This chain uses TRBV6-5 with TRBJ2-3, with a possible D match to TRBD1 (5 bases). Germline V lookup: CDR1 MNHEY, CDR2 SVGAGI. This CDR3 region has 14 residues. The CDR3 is CASSYSDSTVTQYF. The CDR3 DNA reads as TGTGCCAGCAGTTACTCTGACAGCACAGTTACGCAGTATTTT.

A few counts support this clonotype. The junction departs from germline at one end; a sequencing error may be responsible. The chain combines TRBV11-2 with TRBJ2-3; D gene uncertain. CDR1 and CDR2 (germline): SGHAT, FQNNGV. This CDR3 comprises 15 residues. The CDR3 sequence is CASSLVSHSIDTQYF. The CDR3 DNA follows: TGTGCCAGCAGCTTAGTAAGCCACAGCATAGATACGCAGTATTTT.

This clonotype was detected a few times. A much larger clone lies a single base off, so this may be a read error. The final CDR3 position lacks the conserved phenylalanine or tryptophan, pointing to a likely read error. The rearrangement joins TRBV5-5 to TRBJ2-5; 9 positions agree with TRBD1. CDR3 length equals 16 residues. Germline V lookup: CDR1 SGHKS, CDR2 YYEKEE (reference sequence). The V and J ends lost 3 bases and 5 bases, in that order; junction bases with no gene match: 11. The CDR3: CASSSSGTGLTETQYL. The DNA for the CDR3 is TGTGCCAGCAGCTCGTCCGGGACAGGGTTAACGGAGACCCAGTACTTA.

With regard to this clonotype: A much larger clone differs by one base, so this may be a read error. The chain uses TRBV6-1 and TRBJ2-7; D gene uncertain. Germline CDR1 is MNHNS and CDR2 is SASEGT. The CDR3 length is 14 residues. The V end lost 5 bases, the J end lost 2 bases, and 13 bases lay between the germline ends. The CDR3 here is CASSPRAIAYEQYF. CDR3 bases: TGTGCCAGCAGTCCCCGGGCCATCGCCTACGAGCAGTACTTC.

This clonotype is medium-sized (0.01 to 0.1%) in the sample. CDR3 DNA: TGTGCCAGCAGCTTAAGCGGGAGCGGCAATGAGCAGTTCTTC. This gives the protein CASSLSGSGNEQFF. The chain joins TRBV11-2 to TRBJ2-1, with TRBD2 identical over 8 bases. This CDR3 comprises 14 residues. After removal of 2 bases from V and 6 bases from J, the junction contained 3 bases not matched to a gene. Germline loops: CDR1 SGHAT, CDR2 FQNNGV. Full variable domain (missing parts from reference TRBV11-2 and TRBJ2-1): EAGVAQSPRYKIIEKRQSVAFWCNPISGHATLYWYQQILGQGPKLLIQFQNNGVVDDSQLPKDRFSAERLKGVDSTLKIQPAKLEDSAVYLCASSLSGSGNEQFFGPGTRLTVL.

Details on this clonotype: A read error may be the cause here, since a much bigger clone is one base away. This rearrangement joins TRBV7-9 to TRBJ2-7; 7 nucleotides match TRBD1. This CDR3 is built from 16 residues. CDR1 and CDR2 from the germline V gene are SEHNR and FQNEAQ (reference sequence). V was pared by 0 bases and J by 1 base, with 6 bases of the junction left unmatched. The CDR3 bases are TGTGCCAGCAGCTTAGCCGGACAGGAGTCTTCCTACGAGCAGTACTTC. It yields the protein CASSLAGQESSYEQYF.

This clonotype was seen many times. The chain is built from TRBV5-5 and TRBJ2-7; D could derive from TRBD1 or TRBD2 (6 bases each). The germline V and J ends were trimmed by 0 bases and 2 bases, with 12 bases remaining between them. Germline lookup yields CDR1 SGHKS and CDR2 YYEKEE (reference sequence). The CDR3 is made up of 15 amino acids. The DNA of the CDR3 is TGTGCCAGCAGCTTGGCGGGGGCGATGACCTACGAGCAGTACTTC. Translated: CASSLAGAMTYEQYF.

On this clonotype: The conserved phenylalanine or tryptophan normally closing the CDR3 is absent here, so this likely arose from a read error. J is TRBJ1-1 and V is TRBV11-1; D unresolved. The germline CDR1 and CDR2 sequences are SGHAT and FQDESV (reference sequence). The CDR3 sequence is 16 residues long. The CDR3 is CSISFDHFSGSTEAFL. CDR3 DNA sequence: TGTTCCATCAGCTTTGACCACTTCTCGGGAAGCACTGAAGCTTTCCTT.

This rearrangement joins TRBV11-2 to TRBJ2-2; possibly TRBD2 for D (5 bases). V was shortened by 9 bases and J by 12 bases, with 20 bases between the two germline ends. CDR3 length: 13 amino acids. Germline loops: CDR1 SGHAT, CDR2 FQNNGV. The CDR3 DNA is TGTGCCAGTAGCATAGATAGGACTGGGCAGCTGTTTTTT. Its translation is CASSIDRTGQLFF.

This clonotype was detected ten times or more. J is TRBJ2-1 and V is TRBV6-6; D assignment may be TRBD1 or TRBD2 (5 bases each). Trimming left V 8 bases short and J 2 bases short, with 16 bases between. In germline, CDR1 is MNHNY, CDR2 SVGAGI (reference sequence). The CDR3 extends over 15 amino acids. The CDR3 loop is CASGGDAYTYNEQFF. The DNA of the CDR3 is TGTGCCAGCGGGGGAGACGCGTATACCTACAATGAGCAGTTCTTC.

CDR3 protein: CASSYRLARVEGETQYF. As DNA, the CDR3 is TGTGCCAGCAGTTACAGATTAGCGCGAGTCGAGGGAGAGACCCAGTACTTC. The chain couples TRBV6-6 to TRBJ2-5; a possible D gene is TRBD2 (5 bases). Germline V CDR1 and CDR2: MNHNY, SVGAGI (reference sequence). This CDR3 comprises 17 residues. With 2 bases removed from V and 4 bases from J, the gap between germline ends came to 20 bases.

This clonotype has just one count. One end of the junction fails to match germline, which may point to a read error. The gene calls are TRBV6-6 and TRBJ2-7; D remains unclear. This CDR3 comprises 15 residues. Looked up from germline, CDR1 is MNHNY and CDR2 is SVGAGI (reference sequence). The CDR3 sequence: CASSYSSRHSYEEYF. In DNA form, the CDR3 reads TGTGCCAGCAGTTACTCGAGTCGTCACAGCTACGAGGAGTACTTC.

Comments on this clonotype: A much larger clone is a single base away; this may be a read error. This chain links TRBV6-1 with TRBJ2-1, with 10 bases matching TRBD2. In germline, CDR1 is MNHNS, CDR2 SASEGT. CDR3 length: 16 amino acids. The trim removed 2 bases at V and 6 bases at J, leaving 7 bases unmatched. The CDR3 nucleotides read TGTGCCAGCAGTGAAATAGGAGCGGGAGGGTCCAATGAGCAGTTCTTC. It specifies CASSEIGAGGSNEQFF.

CDR3 loop: CASSVNRVAGELFF. As DNA, the CDR3 is TGCGCCAGCAGTGTAAACAGGGTTGCCGGGGAGCTGTTTTTT. The chain uses TRBV10-2 and TRBJ2-2; D might be TRBD1 (6 bases). The V gene's germline CDR1 is WSHSY and CDR2 SAAADI. The CDR3 runs to 14 residues. The V end lost 4 bases, the J end lost 6 bases, and 12 bases lay between the germline ends.

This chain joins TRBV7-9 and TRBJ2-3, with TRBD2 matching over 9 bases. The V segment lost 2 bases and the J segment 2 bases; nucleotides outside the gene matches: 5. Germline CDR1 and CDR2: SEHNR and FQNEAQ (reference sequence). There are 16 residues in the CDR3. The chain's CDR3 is CASSLTSGRFTDTQYF. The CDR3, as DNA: TGTGCCAGCAGCTTAACTAGCGGGCGATTCACAGATACGCAGTATTTT. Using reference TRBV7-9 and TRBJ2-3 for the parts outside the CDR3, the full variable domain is DTGVSQNPRHKITKRGQNVTFRCDPISEHNRLYWYRQTLGQGPEFLTYFQNEAQLEKSRLLSDRFSAERPKGSFSTLEIQRTEQGDSAMYLCASSLTSGRFTDTQYFGPGTRLTVL.

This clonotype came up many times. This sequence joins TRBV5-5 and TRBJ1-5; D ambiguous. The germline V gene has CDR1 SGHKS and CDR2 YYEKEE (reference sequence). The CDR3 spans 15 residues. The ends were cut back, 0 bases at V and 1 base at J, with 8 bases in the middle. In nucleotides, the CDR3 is TGTGCCAGCAGCTTGGAGGGAGGAAGCAATCAGCCCCAGCATTTT. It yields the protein CASSLEGGSNQPQHF.

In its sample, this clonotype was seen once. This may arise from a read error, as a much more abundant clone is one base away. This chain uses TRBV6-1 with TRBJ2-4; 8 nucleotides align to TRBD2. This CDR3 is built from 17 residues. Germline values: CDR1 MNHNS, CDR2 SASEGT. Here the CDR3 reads CASSEWEAGVSKNNQYF. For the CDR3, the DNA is TGTGCCAGCAGTGAATGGGAAGCGGGAGTTTCCAAAAACAATCAGTACTTC.

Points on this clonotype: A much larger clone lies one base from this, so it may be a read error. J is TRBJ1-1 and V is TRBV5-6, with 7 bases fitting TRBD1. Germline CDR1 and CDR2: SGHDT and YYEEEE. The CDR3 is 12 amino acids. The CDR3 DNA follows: TGTGCCAGCAGCCAGGGACAGACTGTAGCTTTCTTT. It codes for CASSQGQTVAFF.

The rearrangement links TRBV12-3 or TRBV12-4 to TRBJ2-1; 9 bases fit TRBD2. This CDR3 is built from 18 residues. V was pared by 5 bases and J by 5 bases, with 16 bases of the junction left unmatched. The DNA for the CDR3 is TGTGCCAGCAGTGCCCAGAGAGGGGTAGCGGGAGACAACAATGAGCAGTTCTTC. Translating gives CASSAQRGVAGDNNEQFF.

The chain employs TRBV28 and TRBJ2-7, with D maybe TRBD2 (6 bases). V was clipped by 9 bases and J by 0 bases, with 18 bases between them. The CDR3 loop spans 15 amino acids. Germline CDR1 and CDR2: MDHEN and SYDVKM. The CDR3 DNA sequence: TGTGCCAGTAGTAGTCGGACTACAACCTCCTACGAGCAGTACTTC. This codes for CASSSRTTTSYEQYF.

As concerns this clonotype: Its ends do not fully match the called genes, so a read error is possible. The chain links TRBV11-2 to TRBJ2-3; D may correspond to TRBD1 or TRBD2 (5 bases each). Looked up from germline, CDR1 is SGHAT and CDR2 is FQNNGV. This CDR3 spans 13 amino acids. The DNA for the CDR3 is TGTGCCTGGGTGGGTAGATTGGGGGATAGGCAGTATTTT. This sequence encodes CAWVGRLGDRQYF. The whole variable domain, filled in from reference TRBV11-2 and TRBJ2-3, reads EAGVAQSPRYKIIEKRQSVAFWCNPISGHATLYWYQQILGQGPKLLIQFQNNGVVDDSQLPKDRFSAERLKGVDSTLKIQPAKLEDSAVYLCAWVGRLGDRQYFGPGTRLTVL.

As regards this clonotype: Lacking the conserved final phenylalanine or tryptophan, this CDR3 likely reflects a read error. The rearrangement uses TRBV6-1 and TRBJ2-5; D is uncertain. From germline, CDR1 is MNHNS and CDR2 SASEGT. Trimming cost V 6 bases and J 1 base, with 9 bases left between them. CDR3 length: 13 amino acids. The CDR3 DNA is TGTGCCAGCAGGAGACACCTCCAAGAGACCCAGTACTAC. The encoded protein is CASRRHLQETQYY.

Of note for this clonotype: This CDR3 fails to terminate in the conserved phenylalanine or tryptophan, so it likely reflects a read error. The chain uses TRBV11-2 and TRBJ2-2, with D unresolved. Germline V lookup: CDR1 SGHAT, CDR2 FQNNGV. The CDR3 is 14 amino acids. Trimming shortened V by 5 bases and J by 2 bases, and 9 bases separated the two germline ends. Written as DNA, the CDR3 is TGTGCCAGCAGCCGGAAGGGAAACACCGGGGAGCTGTTTTAT. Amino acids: CASSRKGNTGELFY.

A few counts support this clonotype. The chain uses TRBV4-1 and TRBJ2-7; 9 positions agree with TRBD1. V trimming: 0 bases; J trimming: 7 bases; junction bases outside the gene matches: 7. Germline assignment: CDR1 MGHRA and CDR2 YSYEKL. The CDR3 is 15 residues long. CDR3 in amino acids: CASSQEDRGQSEQYF. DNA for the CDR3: TGCGCCAGCAGCCAAGAGGACAGGGGCCAGTCGGAGCAGTACTTC.